This T cell receptor beta chain stems from a study of cytomegalovirus exposure and HLA in healthy donors (TCRdb year 2017). Notes on the research overall: An earlier analysis of under 600 of the donors reported about 290 Gb of sequence data and around 110 million unique TCR beta sequences from about 200 million T cells. An early release that covered 640 HLA-typed donors contained about 300 gigabases of sequencing data and roughly 84 million unique TCR sequences. Of the 300 to 500 genotyped donors, 65% to 90% were placed in the genetic ancestry cluster associated with self-reported Caucasian donors. The study aimed to test whether signatures of past pathogen exposure could be identified by cataloging public T cell receptors. The study used immunosequencing to profile the T cell repertoires of approximately 650 subjects and linked those repertoires to cytomegalovirus serostatus. A separate validation cohort of 100 to 150 different subjects was used in addition to the 666-subject first cohort. To predict cytomegalovirus infection status, the study brought together high-throughput TCR immunosequencing, statistical association of individual TCRs with disease status, and machine learning. A later analysis re-analyzed previously published TCR beta repertoires from hundreds of donors and added high-resolution HLA genotyping to study TCR occurrence patterns. Rather than using new phenotypic data, the later analysis identified candidate immune exposures from TCR beta sequences and from how often those sequences occurred across donors. An earlier analysis of around 540 of the donors applied high-throughput TCR beta sequencing to assess whether each TCR beta V gene segment acted as functional or pseudogenic. Donor age, sex, ethnicity and CMV serostatus were compiled alongside the repertoire data. In a later genetic analysis, genome-wide SNP genotypes for about 65% of the 666 donors were used, and that subset was treated as a discovery cohort. All discovery cohort repertoires had been generated using a single sequencing platform. Both class I and class II loci were covered by HLA typing, at four-digit resolution. Typing coverage differed by locus: A, B, C, DRB1 and DQB1 were typed in roughly 620-630 donors, DQA1 in about 500, DPA1 in nearly 610, and DPB1 in 400 to 480. About five DR-DQ haplotypes were treated as single units for association and clustering because of strong linkage in the cohort. Among some 400 genotyped donors of the cohort, an average of around 250,000 unique TCR beta nucleotide sequences was sequenced per donor, of which 15% to 20% were non-productive. What the study reported, not specific to this receptor: While some public TCRs were present in many individuals, most TCR sequences turned up only very rarely across donors. Some IMGT-functional V segments, including TRBV6-2 and TRBV6-3, could not be distinguished by the 87-base-pair reads and were therefore excluded. Because some donors lacked HLA typing at each locus, the association tests relied only on the typed subset. Because counts were too low, seventeen rarely observed V segments, including chromosome 9 orphons, were excluded from the earlier analysis of under 650 of the donors. In a later analysis, several top co-occurrence clusters were reported to appear linked to parvovirus B19, influenza, CMV and Epstein-Barr virus. Broadly in line with IMGT annotations, most TCR beta V segments showed up in productive rearrangements about 90% or about 30% of the time in an earlier analysis of several hundred of the donors. It was suggested by the authors that the approach could potentially be generalized to other disease states and immunological phenotypes. At a false discovery rate of 0.05, a later analysis linked some 18,000 TCR beta sequences to specific HLA alleles. In vitro tests confirmed that a few of the cytomegalovirus-associated TCR beta chains recognize cytomegalovirus antigens. Most CMV-associated TCR beta chains appeared to be HLA-restricted in a later analysis, and the HLA associations seemed to be driven largely by CMV exposure. Compared with equally common non-associated chains, HLA-associated TCR beta chains in a later analysis were more clonally expanded and had lower generation probabilities. When HLA alleles, especially DR and DQ, strongly co-occurred, attributing TCR associations to individual alleles was difficult. Immune exposure information for the cohort was limited to CMV serostatus. According to a later genetic analysis, donors in an Asian-associated ancestry cluster had fewer N-insertions in productive TCRs than the roughly 700-donor mean. In both the original and validation cohorts, the classifier was reported to diagnose cytomegalovirus status with high specificity and sensitivity. The presence/absence analyses assumed that sequencing depth was roughly uniform across donors, and that assumption may not be true. In a later analysis, the rate of TCR association differed among HLA loci, with DRB1 alleles having the most associated TCRs and HLA-C alleles having the fewest. A group of highly shared sequence variants was considered likely to be a technical artifact of the sequencing pipeline. V-gene and J-gene trimming of TCR beta chains was associated with a missense DCLRE1C variant in a later genetic analysis, and the association was replicated in an independent cohort. Linkage disequilibrium might explain the correlated functional status among segregating V segments, but an unknown experimental factor could not be excluded. The study listed 164 TCR beta chains as associated with cytomegalovirus. Only TCR beta chains were sequenced in this cohort, and the absence of alpha or paired-chain data limited detectable features. A further reported finding was that TCR beta sequences accurately predicted the HLA-A and HLA-B alleles for most subjects in the first cohort.

The cohort consisted of 666 healthy bone marrow donors. At the time of sampling, every cohort member was nominally healthy, though immune exposures that went unrecorded were likely present. The donor was CMV seronegative and belonged to the group of 350 or so seronegative cohort members. Every donor gave a peripheral blood sample, and the peripheral blood mononuclear cells from that sample were used for TCR beta sequencing. The Qiagen DNeasy Blood Extraction Kit was used to extract genomic DNA from the blood cell samples. CDR1 and CDR2 are read off the germline V gene (reference sequence) as DFQATT and SNEGSKA. The CDR3 numbers 10 residues from cysteine through phenylalanine. This entry keeps only the CDR3 DNA: 30 bases, framed from base 1. Receptors were amplified or captured by the immunoSEQ multiplex PCR assay. For the multiplex PCR, a mixture combining 60 forward primers for TCR Vbeta segments and 13 reverse primers for TCR Jbeta segments was used. The CDR3 region of rearranged TCR beta genes was amplified from genomic DNA by a multiplex PCR assay. The Illumina HiSeq System was used to sequence the amplified TCR beta libraries as 87-base-pair reads. From the authors' description of their analysis: A later analysis counted about 76 million unique TCR beta chains across the 690 or so repertoires, and some 11 million of these chains were shared by at least two donors. To remove PCR and sequencing errors, raw reads were error-corrected and collapsed into unique sequences using a nearest-neighbor algorithm that merged closely related sequences. Alignment of CDR3 sequences to IMGT reference sequences was used to assign V, D and J gene segments. For a sequence to be retained, a match of at least six nucleotides to both a V gene segment and a J gene segment was required. Rearrangements were called productive when the CDR3 lacked stop codons and stayed in frame with V and J; all others were non-productive. CDR3 was defined by IMGT convention, running from the second conserved V-encoded cysteine to the conserved J-encoded phenylalanine. In an earlier analysis of 550 to 650 of the donors, sequences lacking an unambiguous match to a single V gene segment were excluded. In an earlier analysis of 500 to 750 of the donors, V segments were called functional above 56.7% productive rearrangements and were called segregating when the between-donor standard deviation exceeded 5%. A statistical classification framework was built to diagnose cytomegalovirus status from the catalog of TCR beta chain sequences. In a later analysis, V and J genes were assigned by comparing TCR nucleotide sequences against IMGT/GENE-DB human TR gene sequences. The TCRdist pipeline was used in a later analysis to assign CDR3 sequences and most-parsimonious VDJ recombination scenarios. In a later analysis, every TCR beta chain was defined by the combination of its CDR3 amino acid sequence and its V-gene family, and reads without a unique V-gene family were dropped. A later analysis removed 450 to 600 highly shared, low-generation-probability nucleotide sequences to deal with suspected cross-contamination and a sequencing artifact. For each public chain, a later analysis derived a clonal expansion index from normalized ranks of inferred template counts within each repertoire. In a later analysis, generation probabilities were computed with a VDJ recombination model fitted to out-of-frame rearrangements, and the resulting probabilities were checked against IGoR. In a later analysis, TCR-TCR, TCR-HLA and TCR-CMV co-occurrence was scored with hypergeometric tests, and a repertoire-size bias correction was applied to TCR pairs. To estimate false discovery rates, a later analysis permuted the HLA or CMV assignments 20 times. In a later analysis, co-occurring TCRs were grouped with DBSCAN, and TCRdist sequence similarity was added when clustering was performed within HLA-allele-positive subsets. For co-occurrence clustering, repertoires with fewer than 30,000 or more than 120,000 public chains were excluded, along with five repertoires with anomalous nucleotide sharing. TCRdb's version of the immuneACCESS table is confined to in-frame rearrangements and falls short of the full clone set. An unresolved V gene accounts for under half of the shortfall where checked; the remainder is of unknown origin. V, J and clone size are taken as reported in that table, and D and trimming were inferred from the DNA itself. This sample holds 130,000 to 150,000 clones; over 75% were observed only once. Roughly 2.8% of the sample is taken by the ten largest.

Details on this clone: Its binding antigen is unknown. A junction boundary mismatches the germline segment, possibly from a read error.

Sequenced sample: PBMCs. The source of this sequence is a woman in her 30s in good health and CMV-seronegative. The sequence is built from TRBV20-1 and TRBJ1-1; a tentative D match to TRBD1 spans 5 bases. For the CDR3, the sequence is CSASDLTDNF. DNA sequence: TGCAGTGCTAGCGATTTGACAGATAACTTT.